The present TCR beta chain was sequenced within a study of early stage breast cancer tumors. Data came from immunoSEQ multiplex PCR; TCRdb stores just in-frame clones and leaves some out. The table lists some 24,000 clones, 65% to 75% of them singletons. The length of the CDR3 is 13 residues. Germline V gene data show CDR1 as GTSNPN and CDR2 as SVGIG (reference sequence). The V and J ends lost 3 bases and 4 bases, in that order; junction bases with no gene match: 3. The count of this clone is one. The chain carries TRBV30 and TRBJ1-2; 9 bases map to TRBD1. Sequencing was performed on breast tumor tissue. The receptor's source is a person between 55 and 70 years old with breast cancer. CDR3 region: CAWRDRGSYGYTF. CDR3 bases: TGTGCCTGGAGGGACAGGGGTTCCTATGGCTACACCTTC. The complete variable domain, with remaining parts taken from reference TRBV30 and TRBJ1-2, reads SQTIHQWPATLVQPVGSPLSLECTVEGTSNPNLYWYRQAAGRGLQLLFYSVGIGQISSEVPQNLSASRPQDRQFILSSKKLLLSDSGFYLCAWRDRGSYGYTFGSGTRLTVV.